These 23 T cell receptor beta chains share one sample of origin, sequenced in a study of blood T cells in healthy people across ages. Sample-barcoded 5' priming and a J-beta primer mix drove a second PCR of about 7 to 12 cycles. TCRdb re-called the 5' RACE reads with MiXCR, one entry per CDR3 protein. The sample lists about 640,000 distinct CDR3 sequences; under 70% were seen once. The sequenced sample was blood. Receptor source: a man in his sixties in good health.

This chain links TRBV20-1 with TRBJ2-7; 7 nucleotides match TRBD1. Germline assignment: CDR1 DFQATT and CDR2 SNEGSKA (reference sequence). J gave up 1 base and V 5 bases, and 11 bases lay outside the gene matches. This CDR3 is 15 amino acids long. In DNA form, the CDR3 reads TGCAGTGCTCCCGATCCCTCAGGGGGATCCTACGAGCAGTACTTC. It yields the protein CSAPDPSGGSYEQYF.

CDR3 nucleotides: TGTGCCAGCTCGGTCAGGAGGGGAATTCAGTACTTC. Its translation is CASSVRRGIQYF. The V call is TRBV6-5, the J call TRBJ2-4; tentative D call: TRBD2 (6 bases). Trimming stripped 8 bases from V and 10 bases from J, with 15 bases between. The CDR3 totals 12 residues. The germline CDR1 and CDR2 sequences are MNHEY and SVGAGI.

The V and J genes are TRBV2 and TRBJ2-3; D gene ambiguous. V was trimmed by 6 bases and J by 0 bases, leaving 13 bases between them. Germline V gives CDR1 SNHLY, CDR2 FYNNEI. The length of the CDR3 is 15 residues. CDR3 region: CASSPHQASTDTQYF. The DNA of the CDR3 is TGTGCCAGCAGCCCCCACCAAGCAAGCACAGATACGCAGTATTTT. Together with reference TRBV2 and TRBJ2-3, the CDR3 gives the full variable domain: EPEVTQTPSHQVTQMGQEVILRCVPISNHLYFYWYRQILGQKVEFLVSFYNNEISEKSEIFDDQFSVERPDGSNFTLKIRSTKLEDSAMYFCASSPHQASTDTQYFGPGTRLTVL.

This clonotype was observed a few times. The V and J genes are TRBV6-6 and TRBJ2-3; D is ambiguous. The CDR3 totals 16 residues. The V and J ends lost 2 bases and 0 bases respectively, with 12 bases between them. Germline assignment: CDR1 MNHNY and CDR2 SVGAGI (reference sequence). CDR3 region: CASSYAAPLSTDTQYF. CDR3 nucleotide sequence: TGTGCCAGCAGTTACGCAGCGCCTTTAAGCACAGATACGCAGTATTTT.

The V call is TRBV29-1, the J call TRBJ1-4; D perhaps matches TRBD1 (5 bases). Germline CDR1 reads SQVTM; CDR2 reads ANQGSEA. This CDR3 has 13 residues. V was trimmed by 3 bases and J by 8 bases, leaving 13 bases between them. The CDR3 spells CSVEGLGREKLFF. In nucleotides, the CDR3 is TGCAGCGTTGAGGGGCTGGGTAGGGAAAAACTGTTTTTT.

The rearrangement joins TRBV7-2 to TRBJ2-1; no reliable D call. The DNA end lines up better with TRBJ2-7; the J call may be wrong. Germline CDR1 SGHTA, CDR2 FQGNSA. CDR3 length: 16 residues. The CDR3 DNA is TGTGCCAGCAGCTTAGCGCTCAGCCCTGGGTACAATGAGCAGTACTTC. Protein sequence: CASSLALSPGYNEQYF.

This clonotype was counted only a few times. The chain employs TRBV7-2 and TRBJ2-4; the D gene could be TRBD1 or TRBD2 (6 bases each). This CDR3 is built from 17 residues. V was clipped by 0 bases and J by 1 base, with 13 bases between them. The germline V gene has CDR1 SGHTA and CDR2 FQGNSA. The CDR3 sequence is CASSLAFGGLAKNIQYF. CDR3 DNA sequence: TGTGCCAGCAGCTTAGCGTTCGGGGGCTTGGCCAAAAACATTCAGTACTTC. The complete variable domain, with remaining parts taken from reference TRBV7-2 and TRBJ2-4, reads GAGVSQSPSNKVTEKGKDVELRCDPISGHTALYWYRQSLGQGLEFLIYFQGNSAPDKSGLPSDRFSAERTGGSVSTLTIQRTQQEDSAVYLCASSLAFGGLAKNIQYFGAGTRLSVL.

V gene TRBV25-1 combines with J gene TRBJ2-3; 8 nucleotides match TRBD2. Losses at the gene ends were 7 bases for V and 2 bases for J; bases not matched to a gene: 2. The CDR3 runs 13 residues. Germline CDR1 reads MGHDK; CDR2 reads SYGVNS. CDR3 protein: CASIGGATDTQYF. In DNA, the CDR3 is TGTGCCAGCATCGGGGGGGCCACAGATACGCAGTATTTT. The full variable domain, in which reference TRBV25-1 and TRBJ2-3 provide the parts outside the CDR3, is EADIYQTPRYLVIGTGKKITLECSQTMGHDKMYWYQQDPGMELHLIHYSYGVNSTEKGDLSSESTVSRIRTEHFPLTLESARPSHTSQYLCASIGGATDTQYFGPGTRLTVL.

The CDR3 region has the DNA TGTGCCAGCAGTCAACAGACAGGGGGCCGCGAGCAGTACTTC. This encodes CASSQQTGGREQYF. The V call is TRBV28, the J call TRBJ2-5; 10 bases agree with TRBD1. TRBJ2-7 explains the end of the DNA better; the J call may be wrong. The germline V gene encodes CDR1 MDHEN and CDR2 SYDVKM. The CDR3 extends over 14 amino acids.

This clonotype was seen a few times. The V call is TRBV27, the J call TRBJ1-2, with unresolved D. Looked up from germline, CDR1 is MNHEY and CDR2 is SMNVEV (reference sequence). V was shortened by 8 bases and J by 4 bases, with 23 bases between the two germline ends. This CDR3 is 16 amino acids long. The CDR3 DNA sequence: TGTGCCAGCGCTTTGCAGGAAGGGTGGAGTCCCTATGGCTACACCTTC. This translates into CASALQEGWSPYGYTF.

The V gene is TRBV10-3, the J gene TRBJ2-5; D is perhaps TRBD1 (6 bases). This CDR3 comprises 13 residues. Deletions cut 6 bases from V and 1 base from J, with 9 bases between. Germline V gives CDR1 ENHRY, CDR2 SYGVKD. The CDR3 region is CAIRDRPQETQYF. The DNA of the CDR3 is TGTGCCATCAGGGACAGACCCCAAGAGACCCAGTACTTC.

V usage is TRBV20-1 and J usage is TRBJ2-2, with D possibly TRBD2 on 7 matching bases. This CDR3 region has 14 residues. V dropped 1 base and J dropped 2 bases, with 8 bases sitting between them. Germline V gene sequence: CDR1 DFQATT, CDR2 SNEGSKA (reference sequence). CDR3 protein: CSARGGGNTGELFF. CDR3 sequence (DNA): TGCAGTGCTAGAGGCGGGGGCAACACCGGGGAGCTGTTTTTT.

This clonotype was seen a few times. V usage is TRBV29-1 and J usage is TRBJ2-1; TRBD1 or TRBD2 may be the D gene (5 bases each). Deletions cut 1 base from V and 10 bases from J, with 14 bases between. The CDR3 contains 13 residues. Germline V CDR1 and CDR2: SQVTM, ANQGSEA. The CDR3 protein is CSVEVGVGEEQFF. DNA of the CDR3: TGCAGCGTTGAAGTGGGGGTTGGGGAGGAGCAGTTCTTC.

This clonotype was detected a few times. V and J are TRBV6-5 and TRBJ1-1; D is unresolved. Trimming cost V 2 bases and J 10 bases, with 8 bases left between them. CDR1 is MNHEY and CDR2 is SVGAGI in the germline V gene. CDR3 length: 11 residues. The CDR3 here is CASSYGGRAFF. As DNA, the CDR3 is TGTGCCAGCAGTTACGGAGGGCGAGCTTTCTTT.

This sequence joins TRBV10-3 and TRBJ1-6; maybe TRBD1 (5 bases). The CDR3 extends over 15 amino acids. Germline V gives CDR1 ENHRY, CDR2 SYGVKD. The V end lost 3 bases, the J end lost 6 bases, and 12 bases lay between the germline ends. Here the CDR3 reads CAISDMAGGNSPLHF. CDR3 coding DNA: TGTGCCATCAGTGACATGGCGGGGGGTAATTCACCCCTCCACTTT.

The chain links TRBV6-1 to TRBJ2-1, with unresolved D. The V end lost 4 bases, the J end lost 10 bases, and 20 bases lay between the germline ends. The CDR3 extends over 15 amino acids. Germline V gene sequence: CDR1 MNHNS, CDR2 SASEGT. CDR3 protein: CASSARRLYNSEQFF. The CDR3 bases are TGTGCCAGCAGTGCGCGTCGACTTTATAACAGCGAGCAGTTCTTC.

The DNA for the CDR3 is TGTGCCAGCAGTTTCCTTGGGCAGGGCGGAGATGGCTACACCTTC. It translates to CASSFLGQGGDGYTF. J is TRBJ1-2 and V is TRBV28; perhaps TRBD1 as D (5 bases). The CDR3 runs 15 residues. The V end was cut by 3 bases, the J end by 6 bases, with 17 bases between. From germline, CDR1 is MDHEN and CDR2 SYDVKM.

The chain carries TRBV7-8 and TRBJ2-5; D is unresolved. The V gene lost 3 bases and the J gene lost 5 bases, with 13 bases spanning the gap. The CDR3 is 14 amino acids. Germline V gene sequence: CDR1 SGHVS, CDR2 FQNEAQ. The CDR3, as DNA: TGTGCCAGCAGCTTTCGGACCGCCAGCGAGACCCAGTACTTC. The encoded protein is CASSFRTASETQYF.

J is TRBJ2-3 and V is TRBV6-1; no clear D. CDR1 is MNHNS and CDR2 is SASEGT in the germline V gene. V was pared by 3 bases and J by 0 bases, with 4 bases between. The CDR3 has 13 amino acids. CDR3 sequence (DNA): TGTGCCAGCAGTGATCTGAGCACAGATACGCAGTATTTT. Amino acid sequence: CASSDLSTDTQYF.

This clonotype was found a few times. This chain uses TRBV10-3 with TRBJ2-5; D perhaps matches TRBD1 (6 bases). CDR3 length: 13 residues. The V end was cut by 6 bases, the J end by 5 bases, with 13 bases between. Germline loops: CDR1 ENHRY, CDR2 SYGVKD. Written as DNA, the CDR3 is TGTGCCATCAGGAATACAGGGTTGGAGACCCAGTACTTC. This encodes CAIRNTGLETQYF.

This rearrangement joins TRBV20-1 to TRBJ1-2; 9 bases are a match to TRBD1. V dropped 5 bases and J dropped 13; count of bases not matched to a gene: 17. This CDR3 comprises 14 residues. Germline CDR1 reads DFQATT; CDR2 reads SNEGSKA (reference sequence). CDR3 in amino acids: CSAEGGTGYSLCTF. The DNA for the CDR3 is TGCAGTGCTGAGGGGGGGACAGGGTACTCTCTCTGCACCTTC.

This clonotype is a singleton in its sample. The chain carries TRBV29-1 and TRBJ1-1, with TRBD1 matching over 10 bases. The germline gives CDR1 SQVTM, CDR2 ANQGSEA. V was clipped by 6 bases and J by 3 bases; unmatched bases: 7. This CDR3 contains 14 residues. The CDR3 coding sequence is TGCAGCGTGGGACAGGGGTTTAGGGACACTGAAGCTTTCTTT. This translates into CSVGQGFRDTEAFF.

The V and J genes are TRBV10-2 and TRBJ2-5; maybe TRBD2 (6 bases). The CDR3 loop spans 15 amino acids. The germline V gene encodes CDR1 WSHSY and CDR2 SAAADI. V was clipped by 3 bases and J by 1 base, with 12 bases between them. CDR3 sequence (DNA): TGCGCCAGCAGTGACCCTAGCGCCGGCCAAGAGACCCAGTACTTC. This sequence encodes CASSDPSAGQETQYF.